The next 8 T cell receptor beta chains were all read from a single sample in a study of T cells after posttransplantation cyclophosphamide. Some clones are missing from TCRdb's copy, which holds only in-frame ones; the method was immunoSEQ multiplex PCR. The table shows over 15,000 clones, with around 85% occurring only once. Methotrexate plus calcineurin inhibitor accompanied controls' myeloablative marrow transplants; sampling was 1 year later. The starting material was PBMCs, obtained after allogeneic stem cell transplant with calcineurin inhibitor and methotrexate. These receptors were obtained from a female patient aged 18-30 years who received an allogeneic stem cell transplant from an unrelated donor, was CMV-positive, and had acute and chronic GVHD. Some T cells may be provided by the graft donor.

The chain carries TRBV27 and TRBJ2-1; a possible D gene is TRBD2 (6 bases). The CDR3 spans 14 residues. Germline V gives CDR1 MNHEY, CDR2 SMNVEV (reference sequence). V was cut by 5 bases and J by 3 bases, with 11 bases left in between. The CDR3 nucleotides are TGTGCCAGCAGTCCAGGAGCGGGCTACAATGAGCAGTTCTTC. As protein: CASSPGAGYNEQFF.

The chain has TRBV7-9 and TRBJ2-7; possibly TRBD1 for D (5 bases). V lost 2 bases and J 9 bases, leaving 14 bases between the germline ends. Germline V gene lookup returns CDR1 SEHNR and CDR2 FQNEAQ (reference sequence). The length of the CDR3 is 13 residues. In DNA form, the CDR3 reads TGTGCCAGCAGCTTAAATTCGGGCAGGGTGCAGTACTTC. This codes for CASSLNSGRVQYF.

The chain carries TRBV7-2 and TRBJ2-2; no definite D call. V shed 2 bases and J shed 4 bases, with 5 bases lying between them. CDR1 and CDR2 (germline): SGHTA, FQGNSA. The CDR3 extends over 13 amino acids. DNA for the CDR3: TGTGCCAGCAGCTTAAGGAGCACCGGGGAGCTGTTTTTT. Its protein product is CASSLRSTGELFF. Supplemented by reference TRBV7-2 and TRBJ2-2, the full variable domain reads GAGVSQSPSNKVTEKGKDVELRCDPISGHTALYWYRQSLGQGLEFLIYFQGNSAPDKSGLPSDRFSAERTGGSVSTLTIQRTQQEDSAVYLCASSLRSTGELFFGEGSRLTVL.

This clone was seen once. This chain joins TRBV28 and TRBJ2-5; D gene uncertain. In germline, CDR1 is MDHEN, CDR2 SYDVKM. Trimming cost V 4 bases and J 3 bases, with 6 bases left between them. The CDR3 covers 12 residues. As DNA, the CDR3 is TGTGCCAGCAGTTGGAGTGAAGAGACCCAGTACTTC. Translated: CASSWSEETQYF. Drawing the rest from reference TRBV28 and TRBJ2-5, the complete variable domain is DVKVTQSSRYLVKRTGEKVFLECVQDMDHENMFWYRQDPGLGLRLIYFSYDVKMKEKGDIPEGYSVSREKKERFSLILESASTNQTSMYLCASSWSEETQYFGPGTRLLVL.

The chain recombines TRBV5-4 with TRBJ2-3; 8 nucleotides align to TRBD2. V was pared by 0 bases and J by 9 bases, with 9 bases of the junction left unmatched. The CDR3 is 15 amino acids. Looked up from germline, CDR1 is SGHNT and CDR2 is YYREEE (reference sequence). In nucleotides, the CDR3 is TGTGCCAGCAGCTTGGAGGCCAGCGGGAGTCGAACGCAGTATTTT. It codes for CASSLEASGSRTQYF.

J is TRBJ2-7 and V is TRBV7-9, with 10 bases that match TRBD2. V shed 5 bases and J 5 bases; nucleotides not matched to a gene: 15. CDR3 length: 17 amino acids. Looked up from germline, CDR1 is SEHNR and CDR2 is FQNEAQ (reference sequence). The CDR3 sequence is CASSPGLARHPGHEQYF. The CDR3 coding sequence is TGTGCCAGCAGCCCGGGACTAGCGAGACACCCCGGACACGAGCAGTACTTC.

In its sample, this clone was seen a few times. V and J are TRBV10-3 and TRBJ1-3; maybe TRBD1 (6 bases). Germline V CDR1 and CDR2: ENHRY, SYGVKD. The V end lost 3 bases, the J end lost 5 bases, and 17 bases lay between the germline ends. The CDR3 runs 16 residues. This CDR3 reads CAISEFGQRGRNTIYF. The CDR3 bases are TGTGCCATCAGTGAATTCGGACAGCGGGGTAGAAACACCATATATTTT.

CDR3 sequence (DNA): TGTGCCACAAGGCTACTAGCGGGATCCTCCTACGAGCAGTACTTC. This encodes CATRLLAGSSYEQYF. The chain joins TRBV19 to TRBJ2-7, with 10 bases matching TRBD2. The ends lost 10 bases at V and 0 bases at J; junction bases unmatched: 9. Germline V lookup: CDR1 LNHDA, CDR2 SQIVND (reference sequence). CDR3 length equals 15 residues.